This passage covers 13 T cell receptor beta chains from one sample sequenced in a study of T cells after yellow fever vaccination. TCRdb redid the calling of the 5' RACE reads with MiXCR, one entry per CDR3 protein. The top ten hold 14% of the sample, which has about 550,000 distinct CDR3 sequences, roughly 19% seen once. The material was PBMCs, obtained 15 days after the yellow fever booster vaccination. The receptors originated from a man aged 30 to 45 who received the YFV17D yellow fever vaccine.

The chain carries TRBV5-5 and TRBJ2-7; 7 bases are a match to TRBD2. Losses at the gene ends were 1 base for V and 7 bases for J; bases not matched to a gene: 11. Germline CDR1 reads SGHKS; CDR2 reads YYEKEE (reference sequence). The CDR3 consists of 15 residues. CDR3 in DNA: TGTGCCAGCAGCTTGTTTCGGGGGAGGGCCGTAGAGCAGTACTTC. Protein product: CASSLFRGRAVEQYF.

The chain is built from TRBV23-1 and TRBJ2-5; 8 bases line up with TRBD1. TRBV23-1 is sorted into the ORF group, with uncertain function. CDR3 length equals 14 residues. Losses at the gene ends were 7 bases for V and 2 bases for J; bases not matched to a gene: 6. This CDR3 is CASTWDRLQETQYF. As DNA, the CDR3 is TGCGCCAGCACCTGGGACAGGTTACAAGAGACCCAGTACTTC.

In this sample, this clonotype turned up a few times. The rearrangement joins TRBV20-1 to TRBJ2-2; D not resolved. Germline V gives CDR1 DFQATT, CDR2 SNEGSKA (reference sequence). V dropped 8 bases and J dropped 4 bases, with 11 bases sitting between them. The CDR3 runs 12 residues. In nucleotides, the CDR3 is TGCAGTTCCGTGTCTTTCACCGGGGAGCTGTTTTTT. Encoded protein: CSSVSFTGELFF.

This clonotype was counted ten times or more. J is TRBJ2-3 and V is TRBV5-1, with D perhaps TRBD2 (5 bases). The CDR3 has 15 amino acids. Trimming shortened V by 1 base and J by 3 bases, and 12 bases separated the two germline ends. Per germline, CDR1 SGHRS and CDR2 YFSETQ. As DNA, the CDR3 is TGCGCCAGCAGCTTGAGGGAGAGGCGGACAGATACGCAGTATTTT. This gives the protein CASSLRERRTDTQYF.

The table lists this clonotype with a few counts. V is TRBV5-4 and J is TRBJ2-3; weak D call: TRBD1 (6 bases). The germline V and J ends were trimmed by 0 bases and 5 bases, with 7 bases remaining between them. The CDR3 length is 13 residues. Germline V CDR1 and CDR2: SGHNT, YYREEE (reference sequence). CDR3 amino acids: CASSLGQEDTQYF. The DNA for the CDR3 is TGTGCCAGCAGCTTGGGACAGGAAGATACGCAGTATTTT.

The chain has TRBV9 and TRBJ2-5, with 8 nucleotides matching TRBD1. This CDR3 comprises 15 residues. Trimming cost V 0 bases and J 4 bases; bases outside gene matches: 5. The V gene's germline CDR1 is SGDLS and CDR2 YYNGEE. In DNA form, the CDR3 reads TGTGCCAGCAGCGTAGCCGGACAGGGTAGAGAGACCCAGTACTTC. Protein sequence: CASSVAGQGRETQYF.

The chain combines TRBV29-1 with TRBJ2-1; D gene unclear. The germline V and J ends were trimmed by 0 bases and 3 bases, with 6 bases remaining between them. The CDR3 extends over 13 amino acids. Germline-derived CDR1 and CDR2 are SQVTM and ANQGSEA. The CDR3 here is CSVEDGGYNEQFF. The CDR3 nucleotides are TGCAGCGTTGAAGATGGTGGCTACAATGAGCAGTTCTTC.

Only a few counts were recorded for this clonotype. The chain combines TRBV9 with TRBJ2-1; D might be TRBD2 (6 bases). This CDR3 contains 12 residues. The germline gives CDR1 SGDLS, CDR2 YYNGEE. The ends were cut back, 7 bases at V and 5 bases at J, with 10 bases in the middle. The CDR3 DNA reads TGTGCCAGCGGAGGGCACAACAATGAGCAGTTCTTC. This translates into CASGGHNNEQFF.

This clonotype was counted only a few times. The chain couples TRBV20-1 to TRBJ2-5; D might be TRBD1 (7 bases). Trimming removed 0 bases from V and 5 bases from J, with 19 bases in between. This CDR3 spans 16 amino acids. The germline gives CDR1 DFQATT, CDR2 SNEGSKA (reference sequence). The CDR3 DNA is TGCAGTGCTAGAGATGACGGACGGGCAGGGGGGGAGACCCAGTACTTC. It translates to CSARDDGRAGGETQYF.

CDR3 DNA sequence: TGCAGCGCCAGGACAGAAAAAGCTTTCTTT. Residues: CSARTEKAFF. The chain recombines TRBV29-1 with TRBJ1-1; the D gene is possibly TRBD1 (6 bases). Trimming cost V 7 bases and J 9 bases, with 12 bases left between them. CDR1 and CDR2 (germline): SQVTM, ANQGSEA. This CDR3 is 10 amino acids long.

Worth noting for this clonotype: The junction departs from the called germline gene at one end, perhaps through a read error. This rearrangement joins TRBV7-9 to TRBJ2-5; TRBD2 is a possible D gene (5 bases). CDR3 length: 11 amino acids. The germline V gene encodes CDR1 SEHNR and CDR2 FQNEAQ (reference sequence). The CDR3 DNA is TGTACCAGCCCCCGGGGAGAGACCCAGTACTTC. Amino acids: CTSPRGETQYF.

This clonotype was counted a few times. The chain links TRBV11-2 to TRBJ2-1; 9 nucleotides line up with TRBD2. From germline, CDR1 is SGHAT and CDR2 FQNNGV. The CDR3 is 16 amino acids. V trimming: 5 bases; J trimming: 2 bases; junction bases outside the gene matches: 7. The CDR3 DNA reads TGTGCCAGCAGCGGGCGACTAGCGGCCGCCTACAATGAGCAGTTCTTC. It translates to CASSGRLAAAYNEQFF.

J is TRBJ1-1 and V is TRBV12-3 or TRBV12-4, with unresolved D. Trimming cost V 3 bases and J 11 bases, with 13 bases left between them. The CDR3 loop spans 12 amino acids. In DNA form, the CDR3 reads TGTGCCAGCAGTTTGGGAGGTTACGGTGCTTTCTTT. It is translated as CASSLGGYGAFF.